Listed below are T cell receptor beta chains from one sample, sequenced in a study of T-cell memory formation after mild COVID-19. TCRdb redid the calling of the 5' RACE reads with MiXCR, one entry per CDR3 protein. The sample carries about 240,000 distinct CDR3 sequences, over 9% recorded once. Sequencing was carried out using PBMCs or a T cell subset sorted from them (not recorded which). The receptors derive from a man younger than 30 who had mild COVID-19 (a few samples of this study predate the infection). Cell type and time point are not known. The CDR3 runs from the conserved cysteine through the conserved F or W. A D gene is named only where the DNA matches it firmly. Clone size, where shown, is once, few, many, or a class for clones that have expanded.

CDR3nt: TGTGCCAGCAGCCCCGGACCCTCCTACGAGCAGTACTTC; CDR3aa: CASSPGPSYEQYF; j_gene: TRBJ2-7; v_gene: TRBV12-3/TRBV12-4; d_gene: -; abundance: few
CDR3nt: TGTGCCAGCAGCTTAGAGATAGGGCGAGAGACCCAGTACTTC; CDR3aa: CASSLEIGRETQYF; j_gene: TRBJ2-5; v_gene: TRBV7-6; d_gene: -; abundance: few
CDR3nt: TGTGCTAGTGGTTCGACGGCGGCATACGAGCAGTACTTC; CDR3aa: CASGSTAAYEQYF; j_gene: TRBJ2-7; v_gene: TRBV12-5; d_gene: -; abundance: -
CDR3nt: TGCGCCAGCGTCGGGAGAGACGGCACCGGGGAGCTGTTTTTT; CDR3aa: CASVGRDGTGELFF; j_gene: TRBJ2-2; v_gene: TRBV10-2; d_gene: -; abundance: few
CDR3nt: TGTGCCAGCAGCCGCGAACTGGTCCGGGAGCTGTTTTTT; CDR3aa: CASSRELVRELFF; j_gene: TRBJ2-2; v_gene: TRBV12-3/TRBV12-4; d_gene: -; abundance: -
CDR3nt: TGCGCCAGCAGCCAAGAATCGGGGCTCTCTGGGGCCAACGTCCTGACTTTC; CDR3aa: CASSQESGLSGANVLTF; j_gene: TRBJ2-6; v_gene: TRBV4-3; d_gene: -; abundance: few
CDR3nt: TGTGCCGGGGAAGGAGACAATGAGCAGTTCTTC; CDR3aa: CAGEGDNEQFF; j_gene: TRBJ2-1; v_gene: TRBV24-1; d_gene: -; abundance: -
CDR3nt: TGTGCCACCAGTGACTCGTCGGACGCGGGGGAGACCCAGTACTTC; CDR3aa: CATSDSSDAGETQYF; j_gene: TRBJ2-5; v_gene: TRBV24-1; d_gene: -; abundance: many
CDR3nt: TGTGCCACCAGTGATGCGACAGGGCCCAATGAGCAGTTCTTC; CDR3aa: CATSDATGPNEQFF; j_gene: TRBJ2-1; v_gene: TRBV24-1; d_gene: TRBD1; abundance: -
CDR3nt: TGTGCCACCAGTGATTTGCTTGGCTCCTACAATGAGCAGTTCTTC; CDR3aa: CATSDLLGSYNEQFF; j_gene: TRBJ2-1; v_gene: TRBV24-1; d_gene: -; abundance: -
CDR3nt: TGTGCCAGCAGTTACCCAGGGGGCATCACTGAAGCTTTCTTT; CDR3aa: CASSYPGGITEAFF; j_gene: TRBJ1-1; v_gene: TRBV6-6; d_gene: TRBD1; abundance: few
CDR3nt: TGTGCCAGCAGTTTACCCGCCCCGGTAGGGAGGACTGAAGCTTTCTTT; CDR3aa: CASSLPAPVGRTEAFF; j_gene: TRBJ1-1; v_gene: TRBV28; d_gene: -; abundance: few
CDR3nt: TGCGCCAGTAGGCGAACAGGCGGGGATGGCTACACCTTC; CDR3aa: CASRRTGGDGYTF; j_gene: TRBJ1-2; v_gene: TRBV5-1; d_gene: -; abundance: few
CDR3nt: TGCGCCAGTCTCGAAGGCAGTGCGAACGCAGATACGCAGTATTTT; CDR3aa: CASLEGSANADTQYF; j_gene: TRBJ2-3; v_gene: TRBV5-1; d_gene: -; abundance: -
CDR3nt: TGTGCCATCAGGGGGCTCGCAGGGGGCAGGACCGGGGAGCTGTTTTTT; CDR3aa: CAIRGLAGGRTGELFF; j_gene: TRBJ2-2; v_gene: TRBV10-3; d_gene: TRBD1; abundance: few
CDR3nt: TGTGCCAGCTCACCACTGTCTCCACAGGGAAACACCGGGGAGCTGTTTTTT; CDR3aa: CASSPLSPQGNTGELFF; j_gene: TRBJ2-2; v_gene: TRBV18; d_gene: -; abundance: few
CDR3nt: TGTGCCAGCTCACCTTTGGCGGTTAGTAGCTCTGGGGCCAACGTCCTGACTTTC; CDR3aa: CASSPLAVSSSGANVLTF; j_gene: TRBJ2-6; v_gene: TRBV18; d_gene: -; abundance: few
CDR3nt: TGTGCCGGAAGACTAGCGGGGGTCGGGGAGACCCAGTACTTC; CDR3aa: CAGRLAGVGETQYF; j_gene: TRBJ2-5; v_gene: TRBV3-2; d_gene: -; abundance: few
CDR3nt: TGTGCCAGCAGTGGACAGGGATTAGGAGAGACCCAGTACTTC; CDR3aa: CASSGQGLGETQYF; j_gene: TRBJ2-5; v_gene: TRBV6-1; d_gene: TRBD1; abundance: -
CDR3nt: TGTGCCATCAGCCAATTCGATGAGCAGTTCTTC; CDR3aa: CAISQFDEQFF; j_gene: TRBJ2-1; v_gene: TRBV10-3; d_gene: -; abundance: few
CDR3nt: TGTGCCAGCAGCTTCAGTCAGGCCTACAATGAGCAGTTCTTC; CDR3aa: CASSFSQAYNEQFF; j_gene: TRBJ2-1; v_gene: TRBV5-6; d_gene: -; abundance: few
CDR3nt: TGTGCCAGCAGTAGTAGCGGGGGGCTGAATGAGCAGTTCTTC; CDR3aa: CASSSSGGLNEQFF; j_gene: TRBJ2-1; v_gene: TRBV6-5; d_gene: TRBD2; abundance: few
CDR3nt: TGCGCCAGCAGCCCCGCCTTGGTAGCGGGGGTAAAGAATGAGCAGTTCTTC; CDR3aa: CASSPALVAGVKNEQFF; j_gene: TRBJ2-1; v_gene: TRBV5-1; d_gene: TRBD2; abundance: few
CDR3nt: TGTGCCAGCAGCTTGCAAGCGGGGGCCTACGAGCAGTACTTC; CDR3aa: CASSLQAGAYEQYF; j_gene: TRBJ2-7; v_gene: TRBV7-3; d_gene: TRBD2; abundance: -
CDR3nt: TGTGCCAGCAGCTTAGCGGGGAACCAAGAGACCCAGTACTTC; CDR3aa: CASSLAGNQETQYF; j_gene: TRBJ2-5; v_gene: TRBV7-9; d_gene: -; abundance: many
CDR3nt: TGTGCCAGCAGTTACGCCTTGCACAGACTCTACGAGCAGTACTTC; CDR3aa: CASSYALHRLYEQYF; j_gene: TRBJ2-7; v_gene: TRBV6-2/TRBV6-3; d_gene: -; abundance: few
CDR3nt: TGTGCCAGCAGCCGAACTCCCTCCTACAATGAGCAGTTCTTC; CDR3aa: CASSRTPSYNEQFF; j_gene: TRBJ2-1; v_gene: TRBV6-5; d_gene: -; abundance: -
CDR3nt: TGCGCCAGCAGCCAAGATCGCCTAGCGGGGCTCTACAATGAGCAGTTCTTC; CDR3aa: CASSQDRLAGLYNEQFF; j_gene: TRBJ2-1; v_gene: TRBV4-3; d_gene: TRBD2; abundance: -
CDR3nt: TGTGCCAGCAGCTTCGGGACGGGTAGGGATACGCAGTATTTT; CDR3aa: CASSFGTGRDTQYF; j_gene: TRBJ2-3; v_gene: TRBV7-6; d_gene: -; abundance: -
CDR3nt: TGTGCCAGCAGCCAAGTATGGTCTGCGGGGGCCAACGTCCTGACTTTC; CDR3aa: CASSQVWSAGANVLTF; j_gene: TRBJ2-6; v_gene: TRBV14; d_gene: -; abundance: few
CDR3nt: TGTGCCAGCAGCGTAGCCGCGGGACTACTGGATACGCAGTATTTT; CDR3aa: CASSVAAGLLDTQYF; j_gene: TRBJ2-3; v_gene: TRBV9; d_gene: TRBD2; abundance: -
CDR3nt: TGTGCCAGCAGTTTGCTAGCGCAGAATGAGCAGTTCTTC; CDR3aa: CASSLLAQNEQFF; j_gene: TRBJ2-1; v_gene: TRBV12-3/TRBV12-4; d_gene: -; abundance: few
CDR3nt: TGCGCCAGCAGCCATTCCCGGACATATACCTACAATGAGCAGTTCTTC; CDR3aa: CASSHSRTYTYNEQFF; j_gene: TRBJ2-1; v_gene: TRBV4-3; d_gene: -; abundance: few
CDR3nt: TGCGCCAGCAGCTTGGTCGGTGCGGCAGGCACAGATACGCAGTATTTT; CDR3aa: CASSLVGAAGTDTQYF; j_gene: TRBJ2-3; v_gene: TRBV5-1; d_gene: -; abundance: few
CDR3nt: TGCGCCAGCAGCTTGGGCGACAGGGGGGGAGCTTTCTTT; CDR3aa: CASSLGDRGGAFF; j_gene: TRBJ1-1; v_gene: TRBV5-1; d_gene: TRBD1; abundance: many